Below, one T cell receptor beta chain is given with its context. Produced via immunoSEQ multiplex PCR; TCRdb's table is partial and in-frame only. The sample includes tens of thousands of clones, more than 75% seen only once; the top ten take approximately 30%. The source of the sample is a study of T cells in localized non-small cell lung cancer. The CDR3 is made up of 14 amino acids. Looked up from germline, CDR1 is SGHNT and CDR2 is YYREEE (reference sequence). V was cut by 4 bases and J by 2 bases, with 11 bases left in between. J is TRBJ2-3 and V is TRBV5-4, with unresolved D. This clonotype was sampled from a male donor aged 60 or older with stage I squamous cell lung carcinoma. This material consisted of peripheral blood, taken before any cancer treatment. CDR3 in amino acids: CASSPSVPTDTQYF. CDR3 DNA sequence: TGTGCCAGCAGCCCCTCCGTGCCCACAGATACGCAGTATTTT.